The 18 T cell receptor beta chains below come from one sample, sequenced in a study of blood T cell repertoires in COVID-19 (TCRdb year 2020). Library method: the immunoSEQ multiplex PCR assay. Entries here come from immuneACCESS through TCRdb and include only in-frame sequences with V and J called. Some clones fail to appear in such tables; in the studies checked, an unresolved V gene covers under half of the shortfall, and the cause of the remainder is unknown. The sample table shows 150,000 to 200,000 clones, and 76% are seen once. In total, the top ten clones hold approximately 8.6% of the sample. Sequenced: peripheral blood. The receptors derive from a woman in her forties or fifties with active or convalescent COVID-19.

The chain links TRBV28 to TRBJ1-2, with D maybe TRBD1 (5 bases). V was shortened by 7 bases and J by 1 base, with 10 bases between the two germline ends. The germline V gene encodes CDR1 MDHEN and CDR2 SYDVKM. The CDR3 consists of 13 residues. CDR3 DNA sequence: TGTGCCAGCACGGGGGGGGTTAACTATGGCTACACCTTC. It yields the protein CASTGGVNYGYTF.

This clone was found once. The genes are TRBV25-1 and TRBJ1-1, with D perhaps TRBD1 (6 bases). Germline V CDR1 and CDR2: MGHDK, SYGVNS. CDR3 length equals 16 residues. V dropped 1 base and J dropped 1 base, with 13 bases sitting between them. CDR3 in amino acids: CASSELARGSNTEAFF. CDR3 DNA: TGTGCCAGCAGTGAATTGGCCAGGGGATCGAACACTGAAGCTTTCTTT.

This chain uses TRBV30 with TRBJ2-3; 10 positions match TRBD2. This CDR3 comprises 16 residues. CDR1 and CDR2 from the germline V gene are GTSNPN and SVGIG (reference sequence). V trimming: 0 bases; J trimming: 3 bases; junction bases outside the gene matches: 6. The CDR3 spells CAWSVGAGGPTDTQYF. CDR3 DNA sequence: TGTGCCTGGAGTGTCGGAGCGGGAGGGCCGACAGATACGCAGTATTTT.

The chain joins TRBV7-9 to TRBJ1-2, with 8 bases lining up with TRBD1. This CDR3 contains 13 residues. The germline V gene has CDR1 SEHNR and CDR2 FQNEAQ (reference sequence). J lost 8 bases, V lost 4 bases, and 6 bases had no gene match. The chain's CDR3 is CASSSSTGVGYTF. The DNA of the CDR3 is TGTGCCAGCAGCTCTTCGACAGGGGTCGGCTACACCTTC.

The CDR3 bases are TGCGGAGGGTCTGCCGGGACAGGGGCTACAGATACGCAGTATTTT. This sequence encodes CGGSAGTGATDTQYF. The V gene is TRBV29-1, the J gene TRBJ2-3; 10 bases agree with TRBD1. The CDR3 is 15 amino acids. Looked up from germline, CDR1 is SQVTM and CDR2 is ANQGSEA.

This chain joins TRBV27 and TRBJ1-4; perhaps TRBD1 as D (5 bases). The V end was cut by 8 bases, the J end by 3 bases, with 19 bases between. Germline V CDR1 and CDR2: MNHEY, SMNVEV (reference sequence). The CDR3 is 16 residues long. The CDR3 region is CASGSGLGVANEKLFF. CDR3 in DNA: TGTGCCAGCGGGTCAGGGCTTGGGGTAGCTAATGAAAAACTGTTTTTT.

V and J are TRBV5-4 and TRBJ2-3; 9 nucleotides agree with TRBD2. The CDR3 is 15 amino acids. Trimming removed 4 bases from V and 4 bases from J; junction bases left unmatched: 7. Germline-derived CDR1 and CDR2 are SGHNT and YYREEE (reference sequence). CDR3 residues: CASSAGTSLPDTQYF. The CDR3 DNA is TGTGCCAGCAGCGCCGGGACTAGCTTACCAGATACGCAGTATTTT.

J is TRBJ2-3 and V is TRBV7-2; 9 bases fit TRBD1. This CDR3 region has 16 residues. Germline CDR1 reads SGHTA; CDR2 reads FQGNSA. J was trimmed by 5 bases and V by 4 bases; bases with no gene match: 10. CDR3 DNA sequence: TGTGCCAGCAGCTCATACAGGGGGCGCGTTTTAGATACGCAGTATTTT. Translation gives CASSSYRGRVLDTQYF.

The chain uses TRBV7-6 and TRBJ2-5, with 7 bases identical to TRBD2. Losses at the gene ends were 0 bases for V and 4 bases for J; bases not matched to a gene: 8. Germline lookup yields CDR1 SGHVS and CDR2 FNYEAQ. The CDR3 loop spans 16 amino acids. This chain's CDR3 is CASSLARSGRGETQYF. CDR3 bases: TGTGCCAGCAGCTTAGCGAGGTCGGGGAGGGGAGAGACCCAGTACTTC. The variable domain in full, with the rest retrieved from reference TRBV7-6 and TRBJ2-5, is GAGVSQSPRYKVTKRGQDVALRCDPISGHVSLYWYRQALGQGPEFLTYFNYEAQQDKSGLPNDRFSAERPEGSISTLTIQRTEQRDSAMYRCASSLARSGRGETQYFGPGTRLLVL.

A note on this clone: The junction departs from the called germline gene at one end, perhaps through a read error. Here the CDR3 reads CPSSLERGGGSLNIQYF. In DNA form, the CDR3 reads TGTCCCAGCAGCTTAGAACGGGGGGGTGGGAGTTTAAACATTCAGTACTTC. The chain links TRBV11-2 to TRBJ2-4, with 8 bases matching TRBD2. Germline V lookup: CDR1 SGHAT, CDR2 FQNNGV. This CDR3 has 17 residues. The variable domain in full, with the rest retrieved from reference TRBV11-2 and TRBJ2-4, is EAGVAQSPRYKIIEKRQSVAFWCNPISGHATLYWYQQILGQGPKLLIQFQNNGVVDDSQLPKDRFSAERLKGVDSTLKIQPAKLEDSAVYLCPSSLERGGGSLNIQYFGAGTRLSVL.

The CDR3 loop is CASSLDSSGGIKTQYF. CDR3 nucleotide sequence: TGTGCCAGCAGCTTAGATTCTAGCGGGGGGATCAAGACCCAGTACTTC. J is TRBJ2-5 and V is TRBV7-2, with 11 bases aligning to TRBD2. The CDR3 length is 16 residues. The trim removed 1 base at V and 6 bases at J, leaving 7 bases unmatched. The germline gives CDR1 SGHTA, CDR2 FQGNSA.

CDR3 coding DNA: TGCGCCAGCAGCCCCCCGACAGGGGACACCGGGGAGCTGTTTTTT. Translated, it gives CASSPPTGDTGELFF. The chain carries TRBV4-3 and TRBJ2-2; 8 bases are shared with TRBD1. Germline CDR1 LGHNA, CDR2 YSLEER. V was clipped by 4 bases and J by 3 bases; unmatched bases: 4. This CDR3 contains 15 residues.

This clone was seen more than once but under ten times. This chain uses TRBV2 with TRBJ2-3; TRBD2 agrees at 10 bases. This CDR3 region has 13 residues. Germline CDR1 reads SNHLY; CDR2 reads FYNNEI. V was clipped by 8 bases and J by 5 bases; unmatched bases: 4. The CDR3 nucleotides are TGTGCCAGCCAGCGGGAGGGCCGAGATACGCAGTATTTT. This encodes CASQREGRDTQYF.

In this sample, this clone turned up a few times. This chain connects TRBV7-8 to TRBJ2-7; perhaps TRBD2 as D (6 bases). The germline V gene encodes CDR1 SGHVS and CDR2 FQNEAQ. This CDR3 comprises 12 residues. Trimming pared 4 bases from V and 6 bases from J, leaving 10 bases between. The CDR3 loop reads CASSYLSGEQYF. The CDR3 bases are TGTGCCAGCAGCTACCTTAGCGGCGAGCAGTACTTC. The complete variable domain, with remaining parts taken from reference TRBV7-8 and TRBJ2-7, reads GAGVSQSPRYKVAKRGQDVALRCDPISGHVSLFWYQQALGQGPEFLTYFQNEAQLDKSGLPSDRFFAERPEGSVSTLKIQRTQQEDSAVYLCASSYLSGEQYFGPGTRLTVT.

This chain connects TRBV28 to TRBJ1-4; TRBD1 matches 8 bases. This CDR3 region has 15 residues. Germline assignment: CDR1 MDHEN and CDR2 SYDVKM. J was trimmed by 5 bases and V by 5 bases; bases with no gene match: 7. The DNA for the CDR3 is TGTGCCAGCAGTCCCCCGACAGGGGCGAATGAAAAACTGTTTTTT. It yields the protein CASSPPTGANEKLFF. Full variable domain (outside the CDR3, taken from reference TRBV28 and TRBJ1-4): DVKVTQSSRYLVKRTGEKVFLECVQDMDHENMFWYRQDPGLGLRLIYFSYDVKMKEKGDIPEGYSVSREKKERFSLILESASTNQTSMYLCASSPPTGANEKLFFGSGTQLSVL.

The CDR3 is CASSLRQGRNTIYF. DNA of the CDR3: TGTGCCAGCAGCTTACGGCAGGGAAGAAACACCATATATTTT. The rearrangement joins TRBV7-8 to TRBJ1-3, with D possibly being TRBD1 (5 bases). The CDR3 extends over 14 amino acids. Germline CDR1 is SGHVS and CDR2 is FQNEAQ. The V end lost 2 bases, the J end lost 5 bases, and 10 bases lay between the germline ends.

The V call is TRBV30, the J call TRBJ1-1, with D possibly being TRBD1 (5 bases). Trimming cost V 4 bases and J 6 bases, with 18 bases left between them. This CDR3 spans 14 amino acids. Germline CDR1 and CDR2: GTSNPN and SVGIG (reference sequence). Here the CDR3 DNA reads TGTGCCTGGAACCTGGGGGGGATCGGGGCTGAAGCTTTCTTT. Encoded protein: CAWNLGGIGAEAFF.

The chain recombines TRBV24-1 with TRBJ1-6, with 7 bases aligning to TRBD1. Looked up from germline, CDR1 is KGHDR and CDR2 is SFDVKD. This CDR3 is 12 amino acids long. The CDR3 coding sequence is TGTGTAGTCAGGGGGTTCTGTTCACCCCTCCACTTT. Amino acid sequence: CVVRGFCSPLHF.